Below, 19 T cell receptor beta chains from the same sample are listed, as sequenced in a study of blood T cell repertoires in COVID-19. Method: immunoSEQ multiplex PCR; TCRdb's copy keeps in-frame clones and lacks some. The table has about 250,000 clones, 70% to 90% seen once; the top ten hold approximately 9%. What was sequenced was PBMCs or T cells enriched from blood (not recorded which). The receptors shown here come from a woman aged 45-65 years with acute COVID-19.

This chain uses TRBV19 with TRBJ1-4, with D maybe TRBD1 (5 bases). CDR3 length: 14 amino acids. V was trimmed by 3 bases and J by 5 bases, leaving 10 bases between them. CDR1 LNHDA and CDR2 SQIVND come from the germline V gene (reference sequence). The CDR3 coding sequence is TGTGCCAGTAGTATCCGGGAGGGGAATGAAAAACTGTTTTTT. Amino acid sequence: CASSIREGNEKLFF. Together with reference TRBV19 and TRBJ1-4, the CDR3 gives the full variable domain: DGGITQSPKYLFRKEGQNVTLSCEQNLNHDAMYWYRQDPGQGLRLIYYSQIVNDFQKGDIAEGYSVSREKKESFPLTVTSAQKNPTAFYLCASSIREGNEKLFFGSGTQLSVL.

This clone has only one observation. The chain is built from TRBV27 and TRBJ1-4; D unclear. Trimming took 6 bases from V and 0 from J, leaving 8 bases between them. Germline V gives CDR1 MNHEY, CDR2 SMNVEV (reference sequence). The CDR3 covers 14 residues. This CDR3 reads CASRTSPTNEKLFF. For the CDR3, the DNA is TGTGCCAGCAGAACAAGTCCAACTAATGAAAAACTGTTTTTT.

V and J are TRBV6-6 and TRBJ2-7, with D possibly TRBD1 on 6 matching bases. Trimming left V 1 base short and J 3 bases short, with 10 bases between. Germline loops: CDR1 MNHNY, CDR2 SVGAGI (reference sequence). The CDR3 covers 14 residues. This chain's CDR3 is CASSYLEGGYEQYF. In DNA, the CDR3 is TGTGCCAGCAGTTACTTGGAAGGGGGCTACGAGCAGTACTTC.

V gene TRBV5-1 combines with J gene TRBJ1-5; the D is unclear. Between the trimmed V and J ends, which lost 0 bases and 8 bases, there was a span of 9 bases. This CDR3 region has 13 residues. From germline, CDR1 is SGHRS and CDR2 YFSETQ. The CDR3 region is CASSLGPSEPQHF. The CDR3, as DNA: TGCGCCAGCAGCTTGGGCCCCTCGGAGCCCCAGCATTTT.

At least ten counts were recorded for this clone. V and J are TRBV5-4 and TRBJ1-1, with D tentatively TRBD1 (6 bases). This CDR3 spans 13 amino acids. The germline V and J ends were trimmed by 10 bases and 5 bases, with 18 bases remaining between them. The germline V gene encodes CDR1 SGHNT and CDR2 YYREEE (reference sequence). CDR3: CALRTRGGTEAFF. CDR3 nucleotides: TGTGCCCTCCGGACGAGGGGGGGGACTGAAGCTTTCTTT.

The chain joins TRBV27 to TRBJ1-2; no firm D call. Trimming removed 5 bases at V and 8 bases at J, with 15 bases between. This CDR3 is 13 amino acids long. From germline, CDR1 is MNHEY and CDR2 SMNVEV (reference sequence). The CDR3 loop is CASSPGSHRGYTF. The DNA of the CDR3 is TGTGCCAGCAGTCCGGGGTCTCACAGAGGCTACACCTTC.

This clone has only one observation. The rearrangement uses TRBV5-1 and TRBJ2-2; TRBD1 aligns across 11 bases. The V gene's germline CDR1 is SGHRS and CDR2 YFSETQ. The J segment lost 5 bases and the V segment lost 4 bases, leaving 7 bases of the junction unmatched. The CDR3 totals 16 residues. The CDR3 bases are TGCGCCAGCAGCACAGGACAGGGGGCGCAAACCGGGGAGCTGTTTTTT. This sequence encodes CASSTGQGAQTGELFF.

The chain combines TRBV28 with TRBJ1-2; TRBD1 agrees at 11 bases. The CDR3 length is 13 residues. The V gene end was trimmed by 8 bases and the J gene end by 5 bases; junction bases not matched to a gene: 4. Germline V gives CDR1 MDHEN, CDR2 SYDVKM. CDR3 in amino acids: CASGQGAVYGYTF. DNA of the CDR3: TGTGCCAGCGGACAGGGGGCTGTGTATGGCTACACCTTC.

The J gene is TRBJ2-7, the V gene TRBV6-2 or TRBV6-3; 10 bases are shared with TRBD1. This CDR3 is 15 amino acids long. Germline assignment: CDR1 MNHEY and CDR2 SVGEGT. The junction had 7 bases not matched to a gene; V was cut back by 5 bases and J by 3 bases. The CDR3 sequence is CASSDGTGADYEQYF. In DNA, the CDR3 is TGTGCCAGCAGTGACGGGACAGGGGCCGACTACGAGCAGTACTTC.

In the case of this clone: An end of the junction differs from the germline gene, which may be a read error. This chain uses TRBV5-4 with TRBJ1-3; 7 bases map to TRBD1. CDR1 is SGHNT, CDR2 YYREEE, per germline (reference sequence). The CDR3 totals 14 residues. The CDR3 sequence is CASSYFRQGEKLNF. The CDR3 region has the DNA TGTGCCAGCAGTTACTTTCGGCAGGGGGAAAAGTTGAATTTT.

The genes are TRBV3-1 (or the pseudogene TRBV3-2) and TRBJ1-2; D unresolved. The CDR3 runs 13 residues. Germline V gene data show CDR1 as LGHDT and CDR2 as YNNKEL (reference sequence). V was clipped by 0 bases and J by 7 bases, with 9 bases between them. CDR3 amino acids: CASSQDPRGGYTF. The CDR3 DNA reads as TGTGCCAGCAGCCAAGACCCCAGAGGTGGCTACACCTTC.

This chain's CDR3 is CASSEWLPGQGRNQPQHF. The CDR3 nucleotides read TGTGCCAGCAGTGAATGGTTACCGGGACAGGGTCGCAATCAGCCCCAGCATTTT. This chain uses TRBV6-1 with TRBJ1-5; TRBD1 matches 9 bases. The CDR3 has 18 residues. V shed 2 bases, J shed 2 bases, and the junction held 10 bases outside the gene matches. Germline-derived CDR1 and CDR2 are MNHNS and SASEGT.

V gene TRBV7-2 combines with J gene TRBJ2-7; TRBD2 is a possible D gene (6 bases). The CDR3 covers 13 residues. The germline gives CDR1 SGHTA, CDR2 FQGNSA. Trimming removed 8 bases from V and 0 bases from J, with 11 bases in between. CDR3 DNA sequence: TGTGCCAGCGGCGCGGGGAGCTCCTACGAGCAGTACTTC. Protein sequence: CASGAGSSYEQYF.

This chain joins TRBV30 and TRBJ2-5; 14 positions match TRBD2. This CDR3 is built from 16 residues. Germline V lookup: CDR1 GTSNPN, CDR2 SVGIG (reference sequence). After removal of 4 bases from V and 4 bases from J, the junction contained 8 bases not matched to a gene. CDR3 sequence reads: CAWIRTSGGKRETQYF. In nucleotides, the CDR3 is TGTGCCTGGATTCGGACTAGCGGGGGGAAACGAGAGACCCAGTACTTC.

This chain uses TRBV4-2 with TRBJ2-3; 14 nucleotides line up with TRBD2. Germline V gene sequence: CDR1 LGHNA, CDR2 YNFKEQ. V shed 0 bases and J 1 base; nucleotides not matched to a gene: 15. The CDR3 sequence is 22 residues long. CDR3 amino acids: CASSQDGVGTSGGVGGTDTQYF. CDR3 in DNA: TGTGCCAGCAGCCAAGATGGAGTGGGGACTAGCGGGGGTGTGGGAGGCACAGATACGCAGTATTTT.

The chain uses TRBV10-2 and TRBJ1-2, with D perhaps TRBD1 (6 bases). CDR1 and CDR2 (germline): WSHSY, SAAADI. The CDR3 consists of 14 residues. The V end was cut by 6 bases, the J end by 4 bases, with 15 bases between. The CDR3 coding sequence is TGCGCCAGCAGGGCACAGGGTGCGGGCTATGGCTACACCTTC. Amino acids: CASRAQGAGYGYTF.

This rearrangement joins TRBV29-1 to TRBJ2-1; 12 bases are shared with TRBD2. The CDR3 runs 14 residues. The V gene end was trimmed by 6 bases and the J gene end by 8 bases; junction bases not matched to a gene: 8. Germline CDR1 is SQVTM and CDR2 is ANQGSEA. CDR3 DNA sequence: TGCAGCGTCCAGACTAGCGGGGGCTGGGATGAGCAGTTCTTC. Translation gives CSVQTSGGWDEQFF.

This rearrangement joins TRBV27 to TRBJ1-2; 8 bases fit TRBD1. Unmatched junction bases numbered 7, after V lost 4 bases and J lost 0 bases. The CDR3 loop spans 16 amino acids. In germline, CDR1 is MNHEY, CDR2 SMNVEV (reference sequence). In DNA form, the CDR3 reads TGTGCCAGCAGTTGGGCAGGGGGCGTTGCTAACTATGGCTACACCTTC. This translates into CASSWAGGVANYGYTF.

The chain has TRBV7-2 and TRBJ1-5, with D possibly being TRBD1 (6 bases). The CDR3 covers 16 residues. The V end was cut by 5 bases, the J end by 3 bases, with 17 bases between. Germline V gene data show CDR1 as SGHTA and CDR2 as FQGNSA. CDR3 sequence: CASSQSATGANQPQHF. The CDR3 coding sequence is TGTGCCAGCAGCCAAAGCGCGACAGGCGCCAATCAGCCCCAGCATTTT.